This T cell receptor beta chain was identified during a study of cytomegalovirus exposure and HLA in healthy donors. Amplification used 60 Vbeta primers and 13 Jbeta primers. Only in-frame clones appear in the TCRdb table, and some are missing; sequencing was by immunoSEQ multiplex PCR. The sample carries 240,000 or so clones, 82% recorded once. This clone was seen just once. As yet, its antigen is unknown. This CDR3 comprises 13 residues. Germline-derived CDR1 and CDR2 are SGHTA and FQGNSA. With 1 base removed from V and 4 bases from J, the gap between germline ends came to 7 bases. Overall study findings and caveats: A later analysis reportedly found that, within productive TCRs, an Asian-associated ancestry cluster had fewer N-insertions than the mean observed across the approximately 690 donors.

This clonotype originated in a woman aged 40 to 49 in good health and CMV-seropositive. The chain joins TRBV7-2 to TRBJ1-1; weak D call: TRBD1 (5 bases). The sample consisted of PBMCs. CDR3 amino acids: CASSLVGATEAFF. The CDR3 bases are TGTGCCAGCAGCTTAGTAGGGGCCACTGAAGCTTTCTTT.